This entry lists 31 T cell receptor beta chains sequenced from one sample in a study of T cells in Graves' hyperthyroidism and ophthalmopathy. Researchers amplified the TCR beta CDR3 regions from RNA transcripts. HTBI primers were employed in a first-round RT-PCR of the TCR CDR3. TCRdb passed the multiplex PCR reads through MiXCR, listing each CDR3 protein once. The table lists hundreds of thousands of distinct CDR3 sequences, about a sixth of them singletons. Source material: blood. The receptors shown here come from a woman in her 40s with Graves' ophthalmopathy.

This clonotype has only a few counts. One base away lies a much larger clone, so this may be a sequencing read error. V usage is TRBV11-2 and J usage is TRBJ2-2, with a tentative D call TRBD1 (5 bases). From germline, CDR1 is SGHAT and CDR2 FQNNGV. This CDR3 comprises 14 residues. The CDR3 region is CASIPDRYTEELFF. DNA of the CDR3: TGTGCCAGCATCCCCGACAGATACACCGAGGAGCTGTTTTTT.

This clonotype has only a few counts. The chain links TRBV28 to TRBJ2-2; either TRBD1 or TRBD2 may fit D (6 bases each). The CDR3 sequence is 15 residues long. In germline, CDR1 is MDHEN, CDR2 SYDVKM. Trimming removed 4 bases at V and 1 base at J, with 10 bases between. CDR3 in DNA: TGTGCCAGCAGTTCCGCGGGACAGAACACCGGGGAGCTGTTTTTT. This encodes CASSSAGQNTGELFF.

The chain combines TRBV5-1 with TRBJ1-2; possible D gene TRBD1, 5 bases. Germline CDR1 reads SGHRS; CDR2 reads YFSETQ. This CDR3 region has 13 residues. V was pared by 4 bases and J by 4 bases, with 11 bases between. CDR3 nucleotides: TGCGCCAGCAGCGGGGACGTTGGCTATGGCTACACCTTC. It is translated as CASSGDVGYGYTF.

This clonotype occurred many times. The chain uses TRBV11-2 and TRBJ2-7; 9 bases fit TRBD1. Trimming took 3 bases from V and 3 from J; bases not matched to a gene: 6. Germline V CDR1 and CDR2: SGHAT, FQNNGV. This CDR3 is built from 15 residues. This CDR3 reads CASSLGTGRVYEQYF. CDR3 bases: TGTGCCAGCAGCTTGGGGACAGGGCGGGTCTACGAGCAGTACTTC. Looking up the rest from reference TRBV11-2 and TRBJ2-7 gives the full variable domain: EAGVAQSPRYKIIEKRQSVAFWCNPISGHATLYWYQQILGQGPKLLIQFQNNGVVDDSQLPKDRFSAERLKGVDSTLKIQPAKLEDSAVYLCASSLGTGRVYEQYFGPGTRLTVT.

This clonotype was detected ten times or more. Here the CDR3 DNA reads TGTGCCAGCAGCCCCCAGGTAGTGGGCACAGATACGCAGTATTTT. This translates into CASSPQVVGTDTQYF. This sequence joins TRBV11-2 and TRBJ2-3, with no clear D. Germline-derived CDR1 and CDR2 are SGHAT and FQNNGV. This CDR3 has 15 residues. The V end lost 5 bases, the J end lost 1 base, and 13 bases lay between the germline ends.

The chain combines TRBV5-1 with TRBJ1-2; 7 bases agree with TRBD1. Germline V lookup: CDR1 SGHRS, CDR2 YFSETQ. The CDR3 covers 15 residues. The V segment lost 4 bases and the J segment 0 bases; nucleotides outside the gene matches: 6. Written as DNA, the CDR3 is TGCGCCAGCAGCGACGGGACAGCCGCTAACTATGGCTACACCTTC. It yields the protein CASSDGTAANYGYTF.

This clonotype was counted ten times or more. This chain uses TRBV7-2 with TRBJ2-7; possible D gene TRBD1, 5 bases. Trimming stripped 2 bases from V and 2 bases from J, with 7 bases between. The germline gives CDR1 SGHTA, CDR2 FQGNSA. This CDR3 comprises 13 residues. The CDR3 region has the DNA TGTGCCAGCAGCTTACAGGGCACCTACGAGCAGTACTTC. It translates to CASSLQGTYEQYF.

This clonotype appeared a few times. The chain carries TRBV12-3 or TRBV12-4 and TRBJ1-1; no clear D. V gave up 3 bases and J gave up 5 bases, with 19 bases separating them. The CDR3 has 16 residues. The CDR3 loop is CASSFEGPTLATEAFF. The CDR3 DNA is TGTGCCAGCAGTTTTGAAGGGCCCACTTTAGCAACTGAAGCTTTCTTT.

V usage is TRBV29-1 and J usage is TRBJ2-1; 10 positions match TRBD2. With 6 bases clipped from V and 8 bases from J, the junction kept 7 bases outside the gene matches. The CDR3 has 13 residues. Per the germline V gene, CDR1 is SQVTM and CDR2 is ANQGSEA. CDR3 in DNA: TGCAGCGTACCGGGACTAGCGAGCCATGAGCAGTTCTTC. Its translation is CSVPGLASHEQFF.

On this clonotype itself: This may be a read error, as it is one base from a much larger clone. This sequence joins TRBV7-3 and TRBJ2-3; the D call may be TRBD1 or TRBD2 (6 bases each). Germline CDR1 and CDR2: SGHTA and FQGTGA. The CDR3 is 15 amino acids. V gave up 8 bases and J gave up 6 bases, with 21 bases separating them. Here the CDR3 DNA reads TGTGCCAGCGCGGTATCGGGGGACACGGCGGATACGCAGTATTTT. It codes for CASAVSGDTADTQYF. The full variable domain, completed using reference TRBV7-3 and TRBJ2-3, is GAGVSQTPSNKVTEKGKYVELRCDPISGHTALYWYRQSLGQGPEFLIYFQGTGAADDSGLPNDRFFAVRPEGSVSTLKIQRTERGDSAVYLCASAVSGDTADTQYFGPGTRLTVL.

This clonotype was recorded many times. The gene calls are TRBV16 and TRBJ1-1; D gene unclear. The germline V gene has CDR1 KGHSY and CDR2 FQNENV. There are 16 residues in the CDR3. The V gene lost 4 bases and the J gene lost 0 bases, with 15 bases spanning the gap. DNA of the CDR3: TGTGCCAGCAGCCCTAATGCGGCAGCCATGAACACTGAAGCTTTCTTT. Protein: CASSPNAAAMNTEAFF.

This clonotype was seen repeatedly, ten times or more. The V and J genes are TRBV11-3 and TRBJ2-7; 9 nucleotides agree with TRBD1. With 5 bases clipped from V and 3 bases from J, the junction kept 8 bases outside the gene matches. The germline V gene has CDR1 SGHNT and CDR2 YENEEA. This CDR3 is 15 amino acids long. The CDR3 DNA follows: TGTGCCAGCAGCCTATCCCGGGACAGGGACTACGAGCAGTACTTC. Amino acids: CASSLSRDRDYEQYF.

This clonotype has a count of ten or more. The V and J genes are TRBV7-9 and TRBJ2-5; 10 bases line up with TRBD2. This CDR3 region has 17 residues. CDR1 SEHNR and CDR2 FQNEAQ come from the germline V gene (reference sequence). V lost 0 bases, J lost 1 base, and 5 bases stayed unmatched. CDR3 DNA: TGTGCCAGCAGCTTAGCCTCTAGCGGGGGCCCCCAAGAGACCCAGTACTTC. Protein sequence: CASSLASSGGPQETQYF.

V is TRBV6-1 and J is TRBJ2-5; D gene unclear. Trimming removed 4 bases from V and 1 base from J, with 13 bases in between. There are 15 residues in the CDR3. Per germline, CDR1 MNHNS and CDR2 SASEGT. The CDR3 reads CASSAVSPFQETQYF. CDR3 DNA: TGTGCCAGCAGTGCTGTCAGTCCCTTCCAAGAGACCCAGTACTTC.

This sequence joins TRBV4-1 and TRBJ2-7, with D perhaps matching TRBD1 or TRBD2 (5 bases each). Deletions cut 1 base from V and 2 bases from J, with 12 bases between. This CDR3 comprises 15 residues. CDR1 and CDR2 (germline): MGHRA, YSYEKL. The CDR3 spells CASSQGDTGPYEQYF. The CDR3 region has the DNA TGCGCCAGCAGCCAAGGCGACACGGGGCCCTACGAGCAGTACTTC.

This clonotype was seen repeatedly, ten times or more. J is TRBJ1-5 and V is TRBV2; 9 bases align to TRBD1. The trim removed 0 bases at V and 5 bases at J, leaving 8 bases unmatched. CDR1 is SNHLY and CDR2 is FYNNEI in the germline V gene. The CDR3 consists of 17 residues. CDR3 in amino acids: CASSEAPPGQGYQPQHF. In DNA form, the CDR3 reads TGTGCCAGCAGTGAAGCGCCTCCGGGACAGGGATATCAGCCCCAGCATTTT.

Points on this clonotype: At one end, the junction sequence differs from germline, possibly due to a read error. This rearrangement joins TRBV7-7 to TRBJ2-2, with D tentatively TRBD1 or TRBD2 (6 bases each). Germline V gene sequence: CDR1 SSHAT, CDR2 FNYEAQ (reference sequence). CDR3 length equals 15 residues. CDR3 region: CASSAMGGGTGELFF. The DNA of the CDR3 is TGTGCTAGCAGCGCCATGGGGGGCGGCACCGGGGAGCTGTTTTTT.

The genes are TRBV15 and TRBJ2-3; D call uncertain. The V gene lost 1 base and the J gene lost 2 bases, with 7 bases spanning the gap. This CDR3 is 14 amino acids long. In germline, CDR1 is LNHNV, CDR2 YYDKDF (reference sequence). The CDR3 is CATSRAPNTDTQYF. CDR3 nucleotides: TGTGCCACCAGCAGAGCGCCTAACACAGATACGCAGTATTTT.

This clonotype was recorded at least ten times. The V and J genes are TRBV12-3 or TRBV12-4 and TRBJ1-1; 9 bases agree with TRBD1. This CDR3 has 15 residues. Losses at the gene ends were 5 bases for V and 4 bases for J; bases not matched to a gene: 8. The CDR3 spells CASSLGQGMGTEAFF. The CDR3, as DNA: TGTGCCAGCAGTCTCGGACAGGGGATGGGCACTGAAGCTTTCTTT.

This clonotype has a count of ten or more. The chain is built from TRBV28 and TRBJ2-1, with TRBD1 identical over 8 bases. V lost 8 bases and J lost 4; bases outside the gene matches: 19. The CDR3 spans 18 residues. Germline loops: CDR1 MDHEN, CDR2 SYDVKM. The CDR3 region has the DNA TGTGCCAGCGGGAGGCGACAGGGGCCCACCCGAACTTACAATGAGCAGTTCTTC. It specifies CASGRRQGPTRTYNEQFF.

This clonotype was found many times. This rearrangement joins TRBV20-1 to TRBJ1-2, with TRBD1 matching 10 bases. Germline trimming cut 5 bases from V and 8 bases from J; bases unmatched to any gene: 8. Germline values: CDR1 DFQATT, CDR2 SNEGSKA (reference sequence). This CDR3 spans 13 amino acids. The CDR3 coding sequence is TGCAGTGCTGGACAGGGGGTCCTCGGAGGCTACACCTTC. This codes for CSAGQGVLGGYTF.

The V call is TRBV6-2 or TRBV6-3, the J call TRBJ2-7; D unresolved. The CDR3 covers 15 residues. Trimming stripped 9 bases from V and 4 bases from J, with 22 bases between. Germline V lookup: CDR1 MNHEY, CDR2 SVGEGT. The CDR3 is CASTLGHFLGYEQYF. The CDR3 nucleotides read TGTGCCAGTACCCTGGGTCATTTTCTGGGTTACGAGCAGTACTTC.

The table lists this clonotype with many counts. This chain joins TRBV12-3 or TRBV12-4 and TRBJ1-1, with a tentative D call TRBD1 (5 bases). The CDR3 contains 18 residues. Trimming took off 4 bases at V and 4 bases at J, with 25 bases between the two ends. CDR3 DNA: TGTGCCAGCAGTTCCAACATCGGGGGGGGGGAGCGGGGCACTGAAGCTTTCTTT. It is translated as CASSSNIGGGERGTEAFF.

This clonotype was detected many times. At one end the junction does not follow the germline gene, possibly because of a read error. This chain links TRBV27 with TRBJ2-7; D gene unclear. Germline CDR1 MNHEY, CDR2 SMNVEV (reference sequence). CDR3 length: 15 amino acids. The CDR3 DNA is TGTGCCAGCAGTTTGATTTCTACGCACACCTACGGGCAGTACTTC. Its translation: CASSLISTHTYGQYF.

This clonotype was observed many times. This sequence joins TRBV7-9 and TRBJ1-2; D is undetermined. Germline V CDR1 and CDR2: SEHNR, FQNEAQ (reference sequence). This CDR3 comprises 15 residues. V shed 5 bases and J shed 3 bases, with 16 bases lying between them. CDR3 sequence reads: CASSPMAESYYGYTF. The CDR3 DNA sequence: TGTGCCAGCAGCCCGATGGCAGAGAGTTACTATGGCTACACCTTC.

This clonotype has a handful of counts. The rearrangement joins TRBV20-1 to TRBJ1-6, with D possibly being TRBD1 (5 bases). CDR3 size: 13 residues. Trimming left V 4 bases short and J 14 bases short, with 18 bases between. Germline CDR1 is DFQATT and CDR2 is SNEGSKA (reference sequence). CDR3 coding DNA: TGCAGTGCTACTCCATTAGGGACTTTTGCCCTCCACTTT. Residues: CSATPLGTFALHF.

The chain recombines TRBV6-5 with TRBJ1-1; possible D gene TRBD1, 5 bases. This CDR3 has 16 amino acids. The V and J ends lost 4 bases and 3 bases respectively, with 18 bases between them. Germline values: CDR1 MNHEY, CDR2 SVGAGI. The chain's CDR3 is CASSSAGTGVDTEAFF. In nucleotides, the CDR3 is TGTGCCAGCAGTTCGGCCGGGACTGGGGTGGACACTGAAGCTTTCTTT.

CDR3 DNA: TGTGCCAGCGGAGAAGCGGGAGGGCCGGGTCACGAGCAGTACTTC. Its translation is CASGEAGGPGHEQYF. The chain carries TRBV28 and TRBJ2-7; 10 bases align to TRBD2. This CDR3 comprises 15 residues. V lost 8 bases and J lost 5; bases outside the gene matches: 12. Looked up from germline, CDR1 is MDHEN and CDR2 is SYDVKM.

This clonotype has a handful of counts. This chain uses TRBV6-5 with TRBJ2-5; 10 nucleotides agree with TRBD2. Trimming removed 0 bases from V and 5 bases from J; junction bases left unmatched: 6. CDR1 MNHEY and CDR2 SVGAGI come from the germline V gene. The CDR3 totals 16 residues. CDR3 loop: CASSYSAGGPEETQYF. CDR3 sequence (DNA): TGTGCCAGCAGTTACTCAGCGGGAGGGCCGGAGGAGACCCAGTACTTC.

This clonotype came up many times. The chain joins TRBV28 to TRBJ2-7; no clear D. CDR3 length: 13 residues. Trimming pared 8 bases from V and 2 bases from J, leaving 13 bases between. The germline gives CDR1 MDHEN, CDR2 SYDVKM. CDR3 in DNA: TGTGCCAGCGGCGGACGGGCACCCTACGAGCAGTACTTC. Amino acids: CASGGRAPYEQYF.

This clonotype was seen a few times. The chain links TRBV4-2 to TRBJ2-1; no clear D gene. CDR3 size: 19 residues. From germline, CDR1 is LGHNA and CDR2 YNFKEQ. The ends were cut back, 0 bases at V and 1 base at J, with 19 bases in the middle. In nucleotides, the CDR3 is TGTGCCAGCAGCCAAGATTACCTCCGGAACGCTGGGTCCTACAATGAGCAGTTCTTC. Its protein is CASSQDYLRNAGSYNEQFF.